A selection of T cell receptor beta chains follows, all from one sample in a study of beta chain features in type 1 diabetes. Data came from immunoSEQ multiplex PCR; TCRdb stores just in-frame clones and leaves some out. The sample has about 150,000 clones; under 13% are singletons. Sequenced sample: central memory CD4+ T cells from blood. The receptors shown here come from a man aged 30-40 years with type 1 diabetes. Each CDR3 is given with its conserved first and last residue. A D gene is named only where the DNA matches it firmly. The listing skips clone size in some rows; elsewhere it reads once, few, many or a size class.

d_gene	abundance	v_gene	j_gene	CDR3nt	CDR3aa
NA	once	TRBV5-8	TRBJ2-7	TGTGCCAGCAGCCTTGACTGGTACGAGCAGTACTTC	CASSLDWYEQYF
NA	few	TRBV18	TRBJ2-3	TGTGCCAGCTCACCGACGGCAGGTGAAACGCAGTATTTT	CASSPTAGETQYF
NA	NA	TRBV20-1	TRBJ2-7	TGCAGTGCTATCCGGGACGAGCAGTACTTC	CSAIRDEQYF
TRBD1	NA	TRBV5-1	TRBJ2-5	TGCGCCAGCAGCCCTGCCCCGGACAGGTTAAAAGAGACCCAGTACTTC	CASSPAPDRLKETQYF
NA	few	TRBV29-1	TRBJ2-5	TGCAGCGTTCCAGACTACCCGGGGGAGACCCAGTACTTC	CSVPDYPGETQYF
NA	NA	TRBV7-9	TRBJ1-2	TGCGCCAGCAGCCAAGAGGGAGGGTTTGGCTACACCTTC	CASSQEGGFGYTF
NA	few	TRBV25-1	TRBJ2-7	TGTGCCAGCAGTCCTAGAATCGGGGAGTCCAAGATCTTC	CASSPRIGESKIF
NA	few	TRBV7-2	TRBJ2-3	TGTGCCAGCAGCTTGAACCAGGGGAGCACAGATACGCAGTATTTT	CASSLNQGSTDTQYF
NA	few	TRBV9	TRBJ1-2	TGTGCCAGCAGCGTAGGACCGGGGAGTAACGATGGCTACACCTTC	CASSVGPGSNDGYTF
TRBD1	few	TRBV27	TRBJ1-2	TGTGCCAGCAGGGACACAGGGGTTAGCTATGGCTACACCTTC	CASRDTGVSYGYTF
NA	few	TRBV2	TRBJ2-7	TGTGCCAGCAGCCCACAAGGAGGAGGCGAGCAGTACTTC	CASSPQGGGEQYF
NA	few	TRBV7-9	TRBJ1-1	TGTGCCAGCAGCCCAAAAGACAGGTTGAACACTGAAGCTTTCTTT	CASSPKDRLNTEAFF
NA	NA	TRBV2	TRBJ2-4	TGTGCCAGCAGTGACCGAGGGAGGTCTCGCAGAAACATTCAGTACTTC	CASSDRGRSRRNIQYF
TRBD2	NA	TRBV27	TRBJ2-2	TGTGCCAGCAGGCGACTAGCGGTCGCCACCGGGGAGCTGTTTTTT	CASRRLAVATGELFF
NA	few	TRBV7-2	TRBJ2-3	TGTGCCAGCAGCTCTCAAACAGCAGATACGCAGTATTTT	CASSSQTADTQYF
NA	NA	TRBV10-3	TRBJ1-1	TGTGCCATCAGTGACCAGGGTGGTGGGGTGGACACTGAAGCTTTCTTT	CAISDQGGGVDTEAFF
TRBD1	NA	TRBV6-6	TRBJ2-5	TGTGCCAGCAGGCTGCAGGGGGAAGAGACCCAGTACTTC	CASRLQGEETQYF
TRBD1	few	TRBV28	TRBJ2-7	TGTGCCAGCAAAAAGGGGGCAATGTACGAGCAGTACTTC	CASKKGAMYEQYF
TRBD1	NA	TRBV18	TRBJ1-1	TGTGCCAGCTCGCTACAGGGGGTGGAGGATACTGAAGCTTTCTTT	CASSLQGVEDTEAFF
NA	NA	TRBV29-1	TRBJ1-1	TGCAGCGCCCGCGGGACCCGAGAAGCTTTCTTT	CSARGTREAFF
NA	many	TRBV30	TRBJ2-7	TGTGCCTGGAGTAGAGGACAATTACTCGAGCAGTACTTC	CAWSRGQLLEQYF
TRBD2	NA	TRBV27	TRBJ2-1	TGTGCCAGCATTGGACTAGCGGGATTCAATGAGCAGTTCTTC	CASIGLAGFNEQFF
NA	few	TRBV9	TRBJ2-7	TGTGCCAGCAGTACGACAGGAGTGAGCTACGAGCAGTACTTC	CASSTTGVSYEQYF
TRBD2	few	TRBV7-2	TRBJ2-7	TGTGCCAGCAGCTTAAGGACTAGCGGCATTTACGAGCAGTACTTC	CASSLRTSGIYEQYF